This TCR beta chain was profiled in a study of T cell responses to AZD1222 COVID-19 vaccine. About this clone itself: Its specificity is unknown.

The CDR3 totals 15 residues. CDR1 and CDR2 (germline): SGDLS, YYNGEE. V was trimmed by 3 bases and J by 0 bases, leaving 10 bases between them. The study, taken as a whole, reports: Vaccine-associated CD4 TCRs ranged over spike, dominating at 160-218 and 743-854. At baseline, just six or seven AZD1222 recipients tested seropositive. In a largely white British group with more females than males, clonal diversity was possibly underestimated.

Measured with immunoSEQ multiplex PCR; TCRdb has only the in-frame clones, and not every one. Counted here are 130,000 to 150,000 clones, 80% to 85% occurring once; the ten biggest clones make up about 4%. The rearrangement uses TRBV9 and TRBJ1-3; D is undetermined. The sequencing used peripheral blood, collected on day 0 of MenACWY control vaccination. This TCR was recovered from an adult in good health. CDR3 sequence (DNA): TGTGCCAGCAGCGCAGGTACAACCTCTGGAAACACCATATATTTT. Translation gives CASSAGTTSGNTIYF.